This T cell receptor (beta chain) was sequenced in a study of blood T cell repertoires in COVID-19. The CDR3 is made up of 14 amino acids. Germline V gene data show CDR1 as SNHLY and CDR2 as FYNNEI. Trimming removed 4 bases from V and 12 bases from J, with 21 bases in between. Study processing details: From reference gene primer amplification, estimates of nucleated cell counts were derived. Assay: immunoSEQ multiplex PCR; the TCRdb copy retains only in-frame clones and omits some. V and J calls plus clone size are reproduced from that table; the DNA served to infer D and trimming. The table records fewer than 500,000 clones, 70% to 90% of them present only once.

Specimen: PBMCs or T cells enriched from blood (not recorded which). This TCR derives from a woman aged 18-29 years with acute COVID-19. The V call is TRBV2, the J call TRBJ1-2, with D perhaps TRBD1 (6 bases). The CDR3 sequence: CASSVPAGDPTHTF. The DNA for the CDR3 is TGTGCCAGCAGTGTACCGGCAGGGGACCCGACCCACACCTTC.